Below, one T cell receptor beta chain is given with its context. In the authors' workflow: For nucleated cells, counts were estimated from reference gene primer amplification. Sequencing was performed with immunoSEQ multiplex PCR; in TCRdb, only in-frame clones are kept and a portion is missing. V, J and clone size were drawn from that table, and D and trimming were deduced from the DNA. Among roughly 260,000 clones listed, approximately 86% were seen once. The germline gives CDR1 WSHSY, CDR2 SAAADI. CDR3 length: 15 residues. After removal of 2 bases from V and 4 bases from J, the junction contained 4 bases not matched to a gene. Participants were aged roughly 18 to 89 years from 20 to 30 US areas. The data belong to a study of blood T cell repertoires in COVID-19. The overall study: Researchers got acute and convalescent COVID-19 samples from the United States, Italy and Spain. The analysed material was cDNA or gDNA that came from T cells, B-cell-depleted T cells, or PBMCs.

This clonotype originated in a woman between 25 and 40 years old with acute COVID-19. The chain couples TRBV10-2 to TRBJ2-5, with 10 bases aligning to TRBD1. The sample consisted of PBMCs or T cells enriched from blood (not recorded which). CDR3: CASSEDRGLGETQYF. The CDR3 DNA is TGCGCCAGCAGTGAGGACAGGGGGCTCGGAGAGACCCAGTACTTC.